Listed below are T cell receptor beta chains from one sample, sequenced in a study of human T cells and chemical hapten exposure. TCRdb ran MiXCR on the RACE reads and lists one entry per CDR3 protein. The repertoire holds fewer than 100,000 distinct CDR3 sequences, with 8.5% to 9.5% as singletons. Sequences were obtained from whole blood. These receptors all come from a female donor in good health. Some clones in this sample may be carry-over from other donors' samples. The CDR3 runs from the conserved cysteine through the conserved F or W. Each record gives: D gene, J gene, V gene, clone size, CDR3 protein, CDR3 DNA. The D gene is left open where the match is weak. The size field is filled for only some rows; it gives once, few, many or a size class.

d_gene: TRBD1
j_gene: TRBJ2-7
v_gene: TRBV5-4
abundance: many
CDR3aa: CASSRDSQYEQYF
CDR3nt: TGTGCCAGCAGCCGGGACAGCCAATACGAGCAGTACTTC

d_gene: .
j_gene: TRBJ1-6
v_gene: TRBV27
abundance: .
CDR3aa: CASSVISHGRSPLHF
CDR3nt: TGTGCCAGCAGTGTGATCTCCCATGGTCGGTCACCCCTCCACTTT

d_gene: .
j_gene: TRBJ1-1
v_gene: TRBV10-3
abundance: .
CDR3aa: CASPGKGVVAGEAFF
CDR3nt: TGTGCCTCTCCCGGGAAGGGGGTTGTTGCTGGTGAAGCTTTCTTT

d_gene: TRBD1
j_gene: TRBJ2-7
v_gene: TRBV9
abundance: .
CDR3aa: CASSVGAGTDPYEQYF
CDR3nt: TGTGCCAGCAGCGTAGGTGCCGGGACAGATCCCTACGAGCAGTACTTC

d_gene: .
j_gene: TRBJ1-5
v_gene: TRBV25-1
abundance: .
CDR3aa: CASSEVRGIQPQHF
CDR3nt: TGTGCCAGCAGTGAAGTGAGGGGCATTCAGCCCCAGCATTTT

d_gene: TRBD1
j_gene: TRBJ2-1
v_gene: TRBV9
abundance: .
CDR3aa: CASSAGGPLPYNEQFF
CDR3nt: TGTGCCAGCAGCGCAGGGGGACCCTTGCCCTACAATGAGCAGTTCTTC

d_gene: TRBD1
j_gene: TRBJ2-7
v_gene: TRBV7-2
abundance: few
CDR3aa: CASSLFGQGAGEQYF
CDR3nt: TGTGCCAGCAGCTTATTTGGGCAGGGGGCGGGCGAGCAGTACTTC

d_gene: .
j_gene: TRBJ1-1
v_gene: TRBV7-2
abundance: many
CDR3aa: CASSPIISGRAFF
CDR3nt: TGTGCCAGCAGCCCCATCATATCGGGGAGGGCTTTCTTT

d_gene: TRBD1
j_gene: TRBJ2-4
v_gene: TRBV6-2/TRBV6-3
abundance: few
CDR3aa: CASSALTGGETKNIQYF
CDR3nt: TGTGCCAGCAGTGCCCTCACAGGGGGTGAGACCAAAAACATTCAGTACTTC

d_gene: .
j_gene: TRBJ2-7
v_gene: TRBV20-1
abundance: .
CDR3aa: CSARRVNEQYF
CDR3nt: TGCAGTGCTAGAAGGGTAAACGAGCAGTACTTC

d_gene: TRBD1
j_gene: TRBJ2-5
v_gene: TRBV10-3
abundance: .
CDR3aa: CAIRQGPQETQYF
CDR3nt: TGTGCCATCCGACAGGGACCTCAAGAGACCCAGTACTTC

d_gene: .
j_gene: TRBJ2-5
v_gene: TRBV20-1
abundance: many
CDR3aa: CSARDGISETQYF
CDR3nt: TGCAGTGCTAGAGATGGGATTAGCGAGACCCAGTACTTC

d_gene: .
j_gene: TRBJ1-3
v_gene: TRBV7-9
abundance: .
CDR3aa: CASSLLGAGNTIYF
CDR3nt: TGTGCCAGCAGCTTACTAGGGGCCGGAAACACCATATATTTT

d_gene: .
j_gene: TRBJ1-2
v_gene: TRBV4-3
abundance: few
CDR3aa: CASSQSPPGSNYGYTF
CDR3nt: TGCGCCAGCAGCCAATCTCCCCCGGGGAGCAACTATGGCTACACCTTC

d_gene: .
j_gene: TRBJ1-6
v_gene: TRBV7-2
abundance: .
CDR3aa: CASSSMVGGLGSPLHF
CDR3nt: TGTGCCAGCAGCTCCATGGTGGGGGGGCTTGGTTCACCCCTCCACTTT

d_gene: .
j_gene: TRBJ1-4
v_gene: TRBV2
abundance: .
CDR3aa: CASRKADSTNEKLFF
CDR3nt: TGTGCCAGCAGGAAGGCCGATTCAACTAATGAAAAACTGTTTTTT

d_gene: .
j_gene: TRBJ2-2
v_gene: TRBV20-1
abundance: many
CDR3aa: CSARVTGELFF
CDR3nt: TGCAGTGCTAGAGTGACCGGGGAGCTGTTTTTT

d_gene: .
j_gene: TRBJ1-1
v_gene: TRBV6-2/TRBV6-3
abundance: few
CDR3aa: CASSYSRWSTEAFF
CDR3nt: TGTGCCAGCAGTTACTCCCGATGGAGCACTGAAGCTTTCTTT

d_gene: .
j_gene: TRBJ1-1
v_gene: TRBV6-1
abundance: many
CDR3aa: CASIRQGWMNTEAFF
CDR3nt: TGTGCCAGCATAAGGCAGGGGTGGATGAACACTGAAGCTTTCTTT

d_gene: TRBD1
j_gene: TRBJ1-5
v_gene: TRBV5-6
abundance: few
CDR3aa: CASSFRVGTGRQPQHF
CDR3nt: TGTGCCAGCAGCTTTAGGGTCGGGACAGGGCGACAGCCCCAGCATTTT

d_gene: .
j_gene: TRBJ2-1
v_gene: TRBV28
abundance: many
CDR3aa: CASSSRSYNEQFF
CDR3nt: TGTGCCAGCAGTTCGCGCTCCTACAATGAGCAGTTCTTC

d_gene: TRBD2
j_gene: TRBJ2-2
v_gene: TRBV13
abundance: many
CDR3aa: CASSLRGAGGRTGELFF
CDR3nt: TGTGCCAGCAGCTTAAGAGGAGCGGGGGGGCGAACCGGGGAGCTGTTTTTT

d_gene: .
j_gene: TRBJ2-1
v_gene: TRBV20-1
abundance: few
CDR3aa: CSAKIQPSTYNNEQFF
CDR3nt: TGCAGTGCTAAGATCCAGCCTTCGACGTATAACAATGAGCAGTTCTTC

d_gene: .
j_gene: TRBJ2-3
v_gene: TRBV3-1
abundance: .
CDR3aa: CASSQESGQGGDTQYF
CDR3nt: TGTGCCAGCAGCCAAGAGTCAGGACAAGGAGGAGATACGCAGTATTTT

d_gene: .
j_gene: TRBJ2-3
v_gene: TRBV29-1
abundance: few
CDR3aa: CSVDVSGQFTDTQYF
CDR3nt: TGCAGCGTTGATGTTTCCGGACAGTTCACAGATACGCAGTATTTT

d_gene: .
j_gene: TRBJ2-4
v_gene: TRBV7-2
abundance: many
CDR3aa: CASSLGWGAEAKNIQYF
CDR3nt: TGTGCCAGCAGCTTAGGGTGGGGTGCCGAGGCCAAAAACATTCAGTACTTC

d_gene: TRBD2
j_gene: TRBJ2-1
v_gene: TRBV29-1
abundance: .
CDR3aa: CSVRLAGFSEQFF
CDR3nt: TGCAGCGTGAGACTAGCGGGGTTTTCGGAGCAGTTCTTC

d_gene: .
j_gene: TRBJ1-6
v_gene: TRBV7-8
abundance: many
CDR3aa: CASSLVRGSSYNSPLHF
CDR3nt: TGTGCCAGCAGCTTAGTCCGGGGAAGCTCCTATAATTCACCCCTCCACTTT